The TCR beta chain described here comes from a study of cytomegalovirus exposure and HLA in healthy donors. Study-wide findings and caveats: The listing of 150 to 200 TCR beta chains classed them as cytomegalovirus-associated. Common viral pathogens seemed, in a later analysis, to connect with several of the most significant clusters. A later look showed TCR association rates differing by HLA locus, highest for DRB1 and lowest for HLA-C.

Germline loops: CDR1 LGHNA, CDR2 YNFKEQ. The CDR3 has 12 residues. V lost 3 bases, J lost 7 bases, and 4 bases lay in between. A word on this clone: The antigen is undetermined.

The PCR ran on 60 Vbeta and 13 Jbeta primers. As handled by the study authors: An analysis performed later counted 73 million or so unique TCR beta chains (roughly 10 million of them shared). Using immunoSEQ multiplex PCR, the repertoire was profiled, and TCRdb retains in-frame clones only, with some absent. D and trimming come from the DNA, and the V and J calls and clone size come from that table. The table includes 63,000 or so clones, roughly 77% detected once. The sample comprised PBMCs. The genes are TRBV4-2 and TRBJ1-6; D unresolved. The sequence was collected from a woman aged 30 to 39 in good health and CMV-seronegative. CDR3 in amino acids: CASSQLNSPLHF. In DNA form, the CDR3 reads TGTGCCAGCAGCCAGCTAAATTCACCCCTCCACTTT.